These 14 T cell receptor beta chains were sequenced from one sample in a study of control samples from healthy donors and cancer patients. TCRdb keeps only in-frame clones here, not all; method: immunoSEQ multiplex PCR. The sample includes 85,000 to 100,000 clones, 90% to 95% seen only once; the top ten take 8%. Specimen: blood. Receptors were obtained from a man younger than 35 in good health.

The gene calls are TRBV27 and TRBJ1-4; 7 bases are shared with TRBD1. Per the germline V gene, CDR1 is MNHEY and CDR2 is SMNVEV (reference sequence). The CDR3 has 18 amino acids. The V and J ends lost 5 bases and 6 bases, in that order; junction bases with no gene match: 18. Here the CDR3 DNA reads TGTGCCAGCAGTCCAATACCTGGGACAGCCACGCGGGATGAAAAACTGTTTTTT. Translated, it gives CASSPIPGTATRDEKLFF.

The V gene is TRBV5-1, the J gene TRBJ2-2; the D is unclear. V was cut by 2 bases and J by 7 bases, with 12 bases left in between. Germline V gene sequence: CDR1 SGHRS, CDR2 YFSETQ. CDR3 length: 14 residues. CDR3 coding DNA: TGCGCCAGCAGCTTTGGTCAGTCCTACGGGGAGCTGTTTTTT. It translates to CASSFGQSYGELFF.

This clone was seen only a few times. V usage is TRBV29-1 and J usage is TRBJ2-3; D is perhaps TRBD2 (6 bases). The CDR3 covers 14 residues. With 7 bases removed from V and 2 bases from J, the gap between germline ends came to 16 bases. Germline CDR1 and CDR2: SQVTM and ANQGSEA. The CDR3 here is CSARRDFPTDTQYF. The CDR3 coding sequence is TGCAGCGCGCGTAGGGACTTCCCCACAGATACGCAGTATTTT.

The CDR3 region is CAWTRGGSYNEQFF. The CDR3 DNA follows: TGTGCCTGGACCAGGGGGGGTTCCTACAATGAGCAGTTCTTC. V and J are TRBV30 and TRBJ2-1, with D perhaps being TRBD1 or TRBD2 (7 bases each). Trimming shortened V by 4 bases and J by 1 base, and 11 bases separated the two germline ends. The CDR3 runs 14 residues. The germline gives CDR1 GTSNPN, CDR2 SVGIG (reference sequence).

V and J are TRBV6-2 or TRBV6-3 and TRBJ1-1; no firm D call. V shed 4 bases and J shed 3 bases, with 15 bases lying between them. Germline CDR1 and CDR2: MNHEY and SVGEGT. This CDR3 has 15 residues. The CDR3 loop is CASSLRDITDTEAFF. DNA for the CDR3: TGTGCCAGCAGTTTGAGAGACATTACGGACACTGAAGCTTTCTTT.

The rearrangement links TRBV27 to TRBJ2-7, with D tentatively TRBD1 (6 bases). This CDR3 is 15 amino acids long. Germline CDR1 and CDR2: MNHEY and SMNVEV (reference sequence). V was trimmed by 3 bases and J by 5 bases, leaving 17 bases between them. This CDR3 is CASSFSGTQVDEQYF. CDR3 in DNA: TGTGCCAGCAGTTTTTCCGGGACACAGGTCGACGAGCAGTACTTC.

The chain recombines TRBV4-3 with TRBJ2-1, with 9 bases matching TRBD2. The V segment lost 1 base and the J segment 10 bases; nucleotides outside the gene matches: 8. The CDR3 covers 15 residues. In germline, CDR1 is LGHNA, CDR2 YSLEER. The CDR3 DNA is TGCGCCAGCAGCCAAGCCGGGACTAGCTACAGGGAGCAGTTCTTC. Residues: CASSQAGTSYREQFF.

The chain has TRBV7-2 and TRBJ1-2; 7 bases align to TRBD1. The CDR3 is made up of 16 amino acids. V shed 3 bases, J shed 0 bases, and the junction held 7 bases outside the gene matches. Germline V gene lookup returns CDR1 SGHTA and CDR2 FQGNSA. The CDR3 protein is CASSFEDRRANYGYTF. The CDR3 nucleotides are TGTGCCAGCAGCTTCGAGGACAGGCGAGCTAACTATGGCTACACCTTC.

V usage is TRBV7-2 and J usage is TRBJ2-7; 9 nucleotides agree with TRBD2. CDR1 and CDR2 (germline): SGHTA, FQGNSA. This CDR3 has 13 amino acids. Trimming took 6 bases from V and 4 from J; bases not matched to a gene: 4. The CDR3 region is CASRFAGGYEQYF. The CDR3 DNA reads TGTGCCAGCAGGTTTGCGGGAGGGTACGAGCAGTACTTC.

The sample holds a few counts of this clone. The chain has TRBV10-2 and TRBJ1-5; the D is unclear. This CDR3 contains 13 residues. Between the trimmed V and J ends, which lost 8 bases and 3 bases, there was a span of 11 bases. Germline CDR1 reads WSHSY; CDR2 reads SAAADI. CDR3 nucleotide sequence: TGCGCCAGCGGTGGGCAGTACAATCAGCCCCAGCATTTT. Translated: CASGGQYNQPQHF.

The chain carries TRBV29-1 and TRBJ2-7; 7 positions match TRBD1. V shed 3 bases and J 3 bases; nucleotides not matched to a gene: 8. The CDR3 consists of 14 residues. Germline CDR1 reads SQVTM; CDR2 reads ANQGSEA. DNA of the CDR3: TGCAGCGTTGAGGACGAGACAGGGAACTACGAGCAGTACTTC. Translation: CSVEDETGNYEQYF.

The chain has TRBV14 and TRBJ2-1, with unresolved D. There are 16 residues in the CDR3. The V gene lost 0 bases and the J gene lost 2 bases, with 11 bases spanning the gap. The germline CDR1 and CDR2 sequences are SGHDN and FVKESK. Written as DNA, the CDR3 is TGTGCCAGCAGCCAAGAAGTCAGACGAACCTACAATGAGCAGTTCTTC. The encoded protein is CASSQEVRRTYNEQFF.

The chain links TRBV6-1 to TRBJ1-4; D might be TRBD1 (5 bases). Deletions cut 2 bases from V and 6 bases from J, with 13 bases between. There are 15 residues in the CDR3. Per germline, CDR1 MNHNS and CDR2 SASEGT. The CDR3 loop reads CASSESSGRDEKLFF. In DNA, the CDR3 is TGTGCCAGCAGTGAATCCTCGGGCAGGGATGAAAAACTGTTTTTT.

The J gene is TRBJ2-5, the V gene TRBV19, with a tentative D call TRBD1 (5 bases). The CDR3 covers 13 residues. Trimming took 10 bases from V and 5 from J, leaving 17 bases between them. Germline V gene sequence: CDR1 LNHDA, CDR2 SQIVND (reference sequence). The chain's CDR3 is CATRRGLGETQYF. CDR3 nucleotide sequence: TGTGCCACCCGTAGGGGTCTGGGGGAGACCCAGTACTTC.